These 25 T cell receptor beta chains came from one sample sequenced in a study of cytomegalovirus exposure and HLA in healthy donors. The PCR made use of 60 Vbeta and 13 Jbeta primers. Libraries were prepared by immunoSEQ multiplex PCR; TCRdb keeps only in-frame clonotypes and omits some of them. The data hold roughly 160,000 clones, with less than 75% observed a single time. The specimen was PBMCs. The receptors stem from a girl between 10 and 17 years old in good health and CMV-seronegative.

In this sample, this clone turned up a few times. This chain uses TRBV7-2 with TRBJ1-1; possible D gene TRBD1, 5 bases. CDR1 and CDR2 (germline): SGHTA, FQGNSA. The V end lost 5 bases, the J end lost 1 base, and 14 bases lay between the germline ends. The length of the CDR3 is 15 residues. The CDR3 nucleotides are TGTGCCAGCAGCCCGGGTTGGGGCAGGAACACTGAAGCTTTCTTT. It codes for CASSPGWGRNTEAFF. Variable domain in full (rest from reference TRBV7-2 and TRBJ1-1): GAGVSQSPSNKVTEKGKDVELRCDPISGHTALYWYRQSLGQGLEFLIYFQGNSAPDKSGLPSDRFSAERTGGSVSTLTIQRTQQEDSAVYLCASSPGWGRNTEAFFGQGTRLTVV.

In its sample, this clone was seen a few times. The chain joins TRBV7-9 to TRBJ1-2, with 9 bases identical to TRBD1. CDR1 SEHNR and CDR2 FQNEAQ come from the germline V gene (reference sequence). The CDR3 is 12 amino acids. V lost 5 bases to trimming and J lost 14 bases; unmatched junction nucleotides: 9. In DNA form, the CDR3 reads TGTGCCAGCAGCCATGGCACAGGGGGCTGTACCTTC. It yields the protein CASSHGTGGCTF.

This clone was counted only a few times. The J gene is TRBJ2-3, the V gene TRBV19, with 8 positions matching TRBD1. The CDR3 has 12 amino acids. Unmatched junction bases numbered 9, after V lost 9 bases and J lost 10 bases. Germline V gives CDR1 LNHDA, CDR2 SQIVND (reference sequence). CDR3 nucleotides: TGTGCCAGCGGACAGCAGGGGGCTGCGCAGTATTTT. It is translated as CASGQQGAAQYF.

The chain has TRBV6-5 and TRBJ2-2; no clear D. Germline CDR1 and CDR2: MNHEY and SVGAGI. With 6 bases removed from V and 3 bases from J, the gap between germline ends came to 8 bases. CDR3 length: 13 amino acids. The chain's CDR3 is CASSGSYTGELFF. Here the CDR3 DNA reads TGTGCCAGCAGCGGGTCCTACACCGGGGAGCTGTTTTTT.

This chain links TRBV18 with TRBJ1-4; 7 bases match TRBD1. The germline V gene encodes CDR1 KGHSH and CDR2 LQKENI. V shed 6 bases and J 3 bases; nucleotides not matched to a gene: 10. The CDR3 contains 16 residues. This chain's CDR3 is CASSPLIGTANEKLFF. The CDR3 DNA is TGTGCCAGCTCGCCCCTTATCGGGACAGCTAATGAAAAACTGTTTTTT.

The rearrangement links TRBV25-1 to TRBJ2-7; the D gene is possibly TRBD2 (6 bases). The CDR3 runs to 11 residues. V lost 7 bases and J 3 bases, leaving 7 bases between the germline ends. In germline, CDR1 is MGHDK, CDR2 SYGVNS. The CDR3 loop reads CASKGGYEQYF. The CDR3, as DNA: TGTGCCAGCAAGGGAGGCTACGAGCAGTACTTC.

The chain employs TRBV5-1 and TRBJ2-5, with 7 bases fitting TRBD2. This CDR3 comprises 14 residues. From germline, CDR1 is SGHRS and CDR2 YFSETQ. With V trimmed by 1 base and J by 1 base, 1 base remained unmatched. The CDR3 region is CASSLTSAQETQYF. CDR3 coding DNA: TGCGCCAGCAGCTTGACTAGCGCCCAAGAGACCCAGTACTTC. The variable domain in full, completed from reference TRBV5-1 and TRBJ2-5, reads KAGVTQTPRYLIKTRGQQVTLSCSPISGHRSVSWYQQTPGQGLQFLFEYFSETQRNKGNFPGRFSGRQFSNSRSEMNVSTLELGDSALYLCASSLTSAQETQYFGPGTRLLVL.

The genes are TRBV11-2 and TRBJ2-1, with 7 bases that match TRBD2. CDR3 length equals 14 residues. V shed 1 base and J 3 bases; nucleotides not matched to a gene: 0. Germline loops: CDR1 SGHAT, CDR2 FQNNGV. This CDR3 reads CASSLGGGYNEQFF. In DNA form, the CDR3 reads TGTGCCAGCAGCTTAGGGGGGGGCTACAATGAGCAGTTCTTC.

This clone was seen more than once but under ten times. The chain couples TRBV11-2 to TRBJ2-7; 12 nucleotides align to TRBD2. Germline lookup yields CDR1 SGHAT and CDR2 FQNNGV. The CDR3 spans 16 residues. After removal of 3 bases from V and 3 bases from J, the junction contained 6 bases not matched to a gene. Here the CDR3 DNA reads TGTGCCAGCAGCTTGGAACTAGCGGGGGGACTCTACGAGCAGTACTTC. It encodes CASSLELAGGLYEQYF. Complete variable domain (other parts from reference TRBV11-2 and TRBJ2-7): EAGVAQSPRYKIIEKRQSVAFWCNPISGHATLYWYQQILGQGPKLLIQFQNNGVVDDSQLPKDRFSAERLKGVDSTLKIQPAKLEDSAVYLCASSLELAGGLYEQYFGPGTRLTVT.

The chain couples TRBV27 to TRBJ2-2; no clear D gene. The CDR3 sequence is 12 residues long. Trimming stripped 6 bases from V and 6 bases from J, with 8 bases between. The V gene's germline CDR1 is MNHEY and CDR2 SMNVEV (reference sequence). The CDR3 sequence: CASRNPAGELFF. In nucleotides, the CDR3 is TGTGCCAGCAGAAATCCGGCCGGGGAGCTGTTTTTT.

This clone was seen only a few times. V gene TRBV5-4 combines with J gene TRBJ2-1; D unclear. Germline CDR1 SGHNT, CDR2 YYREEE (reference sequence). The CDR3 is 11 amino acids. V was shortened by 4 bases and J by 10 bases, with 9 bases between the two germline ends. In DNA form, the CDR3 reads TGTGCCAGCAGCGATCTCCAGGAGCAGTTCTTC. Translated, it gives CASSDLQEQFF.

The chain combines TRBV9 with TRBJ1-2; tentatively, D is TRBD1 (5 bases). The CDR3 loop spans 16 amino acids. The germline gives CDR1 SGDLS, CDR2 YYNGEE. V lost 0 bases and J lost 1, with 13 bases in between. CDR3 sequence: CASSVVSTALNYGYTF. CDR3 DNA sequence: TGTGCCAGCAGCGTAGTATCGACAGCCCTTAACTATGGCTACACCTTC.

The chain has TRBV4-1 and TRBJ1-5; TRBD1 might be the D (6 bases). The CDR3 is made up of 17 amino acids. CDR1 and CDR2 (germline): MGHRA, YSYEKL. The V and J ends lost 0 bases and 7 bases respectively, with 19 bases between them. CDR3: CASSQDPTAGGGQPQHF. The CDR3 bases are TGCGCCAGCAGCCAAGATCCAACGGCGGGGGGCGGACAGCCCCAGCATTTT.

The chain couples TRBV29-1 to TRBJ2-1; tentative D call: TRBD2 (7 bases). Trimming shortened V by 5 bases and J by 2 bases, and 22 bases separated the two germline ends. The CDR3 consists of 17 residues. Germline CDR1 reads SQVTM; CDR2 reads ANQGSEA. CDR3 protein: CSVLGGGTAGPYNEQFF. The CDR3, as DNA: TGCAGCGTTTTAGGGGGGGGGACCGCGGGCCCCTACAATGAGCAGTTCTTC.

The sample holds one count of this clone. The V call is TRBV7-9, the J call TRBJ1-1; TRBD1 agrees at 7 bases. This CDR3 is 17 amino acids long. Trimming took 1 base from V and 3 from J; bases not matched to a gene: 11. The V gene's germline CDR1 is SEHNR and CDR2 FQNEAQ (reference sequence). Here the CDR3 DNA reads TGTGCCAGCAGCTTAGGGAGTAACAGGGGATTGGACACTGAAGCTTTCTTT. Translated, it gives CASSLGSNRGLDTEAFF.

The rearrangement links TRBV6-4 to TRBJ2-6; possible D gene TRBD1, 5 bases. Germline CDR1 MRHNA, CDR2 SNTAGT. There are 15 residues in the CDR3. Trimming stripped 3 bases from V and 1 base from J, with 7 bases between. CDR3: CASSEAGSGANVLTF. In DNA form, the CDR3 reads TGTGCCAGCAGTGAGGCAGGGTCTGGGGCCAACGTCCTGACTTTC.

The table lists this clone with a few counts. The chain has TRBV6-1 and TRBJ1-1; D is unclear. The CDR3 sequence is 11 residues long. The V and J ends lost 6 bases and 6 bases respectively, with 8 bases between them. Germline CDR1 MNHNS, CDR2 SASEGT. The CDR3 region has the DNA TGTGCCAGCAGGGCGGCTGCTGAAGCTTTCTTT. It translates to CASRAAAEAFF.

This clone was recorded a few times. The rearrangement joins TRBV9 to TRBJ1-2, with D unclear. Germline V gene lookup returns CDR1 SGDLS and CDR2 YYNGEE. The CDR3 is 15 amino acids. Trimming took 4 bases from V and 3 from J, leaving 16 bases between them. For the CDR3, the DNA is TGTGCCAGCAGCCCCGCCGGGTCGGACTACTATGGCTACACCTTC. This gives the protein CASSPAGSDYYGYTF. The whole variable domain, remainder taken from reference TRBV9 and TRBJ1-2, is DSGVTQTPKHLITATGQRVTLRCSPRSGDLSVYWYQQSLDQGLQFLIQYYNGEERAKGNILERFSAQQFPDLHSELNLSSLELGDSALYFCASSPAGSDYYGYTFGSGTRLTVV.

The genes are TRBV6-5 and TRBJ2-7; 7 nucleotides align to TRBD2. CDR1 is MNHEY, CDR2 SVGAGI, per germline. V lost 6 bases, J lost 7 bases, and 3 bases stayed unmatched. This CDR3 is 11 amino acids long. The CDR3 spells CASRRAGEQYF. The CDR3 nucleotides are TGTGCCAGCAGGAGAGCGGGGGAGCAGTACTTC.

The rearrangement joins TRBV19 to TRBJ1-5; possibly TRBD1 for D (6 bases). Germline V lookup: CDR1 LNHDA, CDR2 SQIVND (reference sequence). The CDR3 loop spans 18 amino acids. The V gene lost 5 bases and the J gene lost 3 bases, with 23 bases spanning the gap. CDR3 sequence reads: CASSHAGEVPQLNQPQHF. The CDR3 DNA reads TGTGCCAGTAGTCACGCAGGGGAAGTCCCCCAACTCAATCAGCCCCAGCATTTT.

This chain joins TRBV4-1 and TRBJ1-1; D is perhaps TRBD1 (6 bases). Trimming removed 4 bases at V and 2 bases at J, with 14 bases between. The germline V gene has CDR1 MGHRA and CDR2 YSYEKL. The length of the CDR3 is 15 residues. The CDR3 sequence: CASSPFGQSNTEAFF. The CDR3 bases are TGCGCCAGCAGCCCCTTCGGACAGTCTAACACTGAAGCTTTCTTT.

The V gene is TRBV4-1, the J gene TRBJ2-1; 7 positions match TRBD2. The CDR3 loop spans 14 amino acids. V lost 7 bases and J lost 7; bases outside the gene matches: 10. CDR1 MGHRA and CDR2 YSYEKL come from the germline V gene. The CDR3 protein is CASKGPGLRNEQFF. The CDR3 nucleotides are TGCGCCAGCAAGGGACCGGGACTACGAAATGAGCAGTTCTTC.

The rearrangement uses TRBV29-1 and TRBJ2-5; 7 positions match TRBD1. CDR1 is SQVTM, CDR2 ANQGSEA, per germline. The V and J ends lost 4 bases and 5 bases, in that order; junction bases with no gene match: 16. The CDR3 consists of 16 residues. The chain's CDR3 is CSVALTRGGVGETQYF. CDR3 DNA sequence: TGCAGCGTTGCCCTGACGAGAGGGGGCGTTGGGGAGACCCAGTACTTC.

This sequence joins TRBV7-2 and TRBJ2-5, with 10 bases matching TRBD2. The germline V gene has CDR1 SGHTA and CDR2 FQGNSA. This CDR3 is built from 15 residues. The junction had 4 bases not matched to a gene; V was cut back by 2 bases and J by 4 bases. The CDR3 DNA follows: TGTGCCAGCAGCTTATTAGCGGGGGGTTTAGAGACCCAGTACTTC. This encodes CASSLLAGGLETQYF. Using reference TRBV7-2 and TRBJ2-5 for the parts outside the CDR3, the full variable domain is GAGVSQSPSNKVTEKGKDVELRCDPISGHTALYWYRQSLGQGLEFLIYFQGNSAPDKSGLPSDRFSAERTGGSVSTLTIQRTQQEDSAVYLCASSLLAGGLETQYFGPGTRLLVL.

CDR3: CAIRDSYEQYF. CDR3 in DNA: TGTGCCATCAGGGACAGCTACGAGCAGTACTTC. V and J are TRBV10-3 and TRBJ2-7, with D tentatively TRBD1 (6 bases). CDR1 and CDR2 from the germline V gene are ENHRY and SYGVKD. The V and J ends lost 6 bases and 3 bases respectively, with 6 bases between them. CDR3 length: 11 amino acids.